This T cell receptor beta chain came from a study of shared clonotypes between healthy human individuals. TCRdb's copy holds only in-frame clones and misses some; the assay was immunoSEQ multiplex PCR. The sample records about 1,500,000 clones, about 96% being singletons. Broader study findings: Clonotypes not shared had lower generation probabilities than those common to all four donors.

Points on this clone: Its antigen is as yet unknown.

What was sequenced was naive CD4+ T cells sorted from blood. Subset here: CD45RA+ positively selected. This sequence originates from a young man in good health.

The CDR3 sequence: CASSSRRRGLADTDTQYF. As DNA, the CDR3 is TGTGCCAGCAGTTCTCGCCGTAGGGGACTAGCGGACACAGATACGCAGTATTTT. The chain joins TRBV27 to TRBJ2-3, with TRBD2 matching 11 bases. J was trimmed by 2 bases and V by 4 bases; bases with no gene match: 11. CDR1 MNHEY and CDR2 SMNVEV come from the germline V gene (reference sequence). This CDR3 region has 18 residues.